This T cell receptor beta chain is from a study of blood T cell repertoires in COVID-19. Study at large: Specimens from acute and convalescent COVID-19 originated in the United States, Italy and Spain. PBMCs, B-cell-depleted T cells, or T cells were the source of the cDNA or gDNA that made up the material.

The authors' processing: Reference gene primer amplification gave estimated nucleated cell counts. This table comes from immunoSEQ multiplex PCR, and its TCRdb copy is limited to in-frame clones, with some not included. D and trimming come from the DNA, and the V and J calls and clone size come from that table. Of around 100,000 clones listed, about 86% are singletons. Within the sample, this clone is medium-sized (0.01 to 0.1%). Among Cohort 3 donors, those recovered had two negative PCRs, clearance, or symptom resolution. The CDR3 has 14 amino acids. Germline lookup yields CDR1 MRHNA and CDR2 SNTAGT. V dropped 4 bases and J dropped 8 bases, with 12 bases sitting between them.

The TCR was taken from a woman aged 45-65 years who had recovered from COVID-19. The gene calls are TRBV6-4 and TRBJ1-6; no clear D gene. The source material was PBMCs or T cells enriched from blood (not recorded which). CDR3 region: CASSAGEPHSPLHF. The CDR3 coding sequence is TGTGCCAGCAGTGCCGGGGAACCCCATTCACCCCTCCACTTT.